These 12 T cell receptor beta chains came from one sample sequenced in a study of cytomegalovirus exposure and HLA in healthy donors. The primer mix had 60 Vbeta and 13 Jbeta primers. The data were produced by immunoSEQ multiplex PCR, yet TCRdb's version contains in-frame clones alone and is incomplete. This sample yields about 160,000 clones, of which under 90% are seen a single time; about 4.7% belongs to the top ten. Sequencing was carried out using PBMCs. The receptor set was obtained from a man aged 30 to 45 in good health and CMV-seronegative.

V usage is TRBV9 and J usage is TRBJ2-1; no clear D gene. CDR1 is SGDLS and CDR2 is YYNGEE in the germline V gene. This CDR3 comprises 16 residues. The V end was cut by 0 bases, the J end by 1 base, with 11 bases between. CDR3 amino acids: CASSVDGGFSYNEQFF. DNA of the CDR3: TGTGCCAGCAGCGTAGATGGCGGTTTTTCCTACAATGAGCAGTTCTTC.

This clone appeared a single time. The gene calls are TRBV5-8 and TRBJ1-5; possible D gene TRBD1, 5 bases. V was trimmed by 9 bases and J by 7 bases, leaving 14 bases between them. The CDR3 consists of 12 residues. The germline V gene has CDR1 SGHTS and CDR2 YDEGEE. In DNA form, the CDR3 reads TGTGCCACCACGGGGGTAGGACAGCCCCAGCATTTT. The encoded protein is CATTGVGQPQHF.

The chain has TRBV29-1 and TRBJ2-1, with TRBD1 identical over 9 bases. The CDR3 contains 16 residues. Germline CDR1 reads SQVTM; CDR2 reads ANQGSEA. The J segment lost 2 bases and the V segment lost 8 bases, leaving 13 bases of the junction unmatched. The CDR3 protein is CSSSGTGSRTYNEQFF. CDR3 nucleotides: TGCAGCAGTTCCGGGACAGGGAGTCGGACCTACAATGAGCAGTTCTTC.

This sequence joins TRBV4-1 and TRBJ2-1, with D uncertain. This CDR3 has 14 amino acids. Trimming removed 2 bases at V and 13 bases at J, with 18 bases between. CDR1 and CDR2 from the germline V gene are MGHRA and YSYEKL. The chain's CDR3 is CASSQPLRDSDQFF. CDR3 bases: TGCGCCAGCAGCCAACCACTCCGAGACTCCGACCAGTTCTTC.

Comment on this clone: One end of the junction varies from germline; a read error may be responsible. The chain links TRBV30 to TRBJ2-3; D not resolved. Germline CDR1 is GTSNPN and CDR2 is SVGIG (reference sequence). This CDR3 has 12 amino acids. CDR3 in amino acids: CAWSMITATQYF. In nucleotides, the CDR3 is TGTGCCTGGAGTATGATCACAGCTACGCAGTATTTT. The whole variable domain, remainder taken from reference TRBV30 and TRBJ2-3, is SQTIHQWPATLVQPVGSPLSLECTVEGTSNPNLYWYRQAAGRGLQLLFYSVGIGQISSEVPQNLSASRPQDRQFILSSKKLLLSDSGFYLCAWSMITATQYFGPGTRLTVL.

The rearrangement uses TRBV28 and TRBJ1-4, with D possibly TRBD1 on 5 matching bases. Trimming shortened V by 6 bases and J by 5 bases, and 16 bases separated the two germline ends. The CDR3 is made up of 15 amino acids. CDR1 is MDHEN, CDR2 SYDVKM, per germline. The CDR3 nucleotides are TGTGCCAGCAGGCTGAGACAGTCCCGAAATGAAAAACTGTTTTTT. Its translation: CASRLRQSRNEKLFF.

This clone was seen only once. This sequence joins TRBV29-1 and TRBJ1-2; D not resolved. Trimming removed 4 bases from V and 10 bases from J, with 7 bases in between. Germline V gives CDR1 SQVTM, CDR2 ANQGSEA. The length of the CDR3 is 9 residues. Written as DNA, the CDR3 is TGCAGCGTTGCCCCTTACTACACCTTC. This encodes CSVAPYYTF.

This chain links TRBV10-3 with TRBJ2-7; 7 bases map to TRBD1. Trimming removed 2 bases from V and 3 bases from J; junction bases left unmatched: 4. The germline V gene has CDR1 ENHRY and CDR2 SYGVKD. CDR3 size: 14 residues. The CDR3 region is CAISEGDRGYEQYF. In nucleotides, the CDR3 is TGTGCCATCAGTGAGGGGGACAGAGGCTACGAGCAGTACTTC.

The chain is built from TRBV4-2 and TRBJ2-2; D uncertain. The V and J ends lost 2 bases and 2 bases respectively, with 9 bases between them. Per germline, CDR1 LGHNA and CDR2 YNFKEQ. CDR3 length: 15 residues. CDR3 amino acids: CASSQLGSNTGELFF. In nucleotides, the CDR3 is TGTGCCAGCAGCCAACTGGGCAGCAACACCGGGGAGCTGTTTTTT.

The J gene is TRBJ1-1, the V gene TRBV5-4; D perhaps matches TRBD1 (6 bases). Germline V gene data show CDR1 as SGHNT and CDR2 as YYREEE (reference sequence). CDR3 length equals 11 residues. V was cut by 7 bases and J by 11 bases, with 15 bases left in between. In nucleotides, the CDR3 is TGTGCCAGCCACTCCCGGGACAAGGCTTTCTTT. Protein sequence: CASHSRDKAFF.

The chain links TRBV5-1 to TRBJ2-3; 8 nucleotides align to TRBD1. Germline V gene sequence: CDR1 SGHRS, CDR2 YFSETQ. Trimming at V came to 3 bases and at J to 3 bases, leaving 6 bases not matched to a gene. This CDR3 has 15 residues. The CDR3 region has the DNA TGCGCCAGCAGCTGGTCGGACAGGGTTACAGATACGCAGTATTTT. Translation: CASSWSDRVTDTQYF.

This chain uses TRBV9 with TRBJ1-4; D gene unclear. V was pared by 3 bases and J by 5 bases, with 17 bases between. CDR1 SGDLS and CDR2 YYNGEE come from the germline V gene. The CDR3 runs 16 residues. Written as DNA, the CDR3 is TGTGCCAGCAGCGCCCGAGGAGGGAAAGGGAATGAAAAACTGTTTTTT. Its translation is CASSARGGKGNEKLFF.